This section outlines one TCR beta chain sequence together with its context. The data were taken from a study of T cell changes during pregnancy in multiple sclerosis. Some clones are missing from TCRdb's copy, which holds only in-frame ones; the method was immunoSEQ multiplex PCR. The sample consists of 30,000 to 40,000 clones, around 89% of them appearing once. This CDR3 spans 15 amino acids. Germline loops: CDR1 SGHVS, CDR2 FQNEAQ. The V and J ends lost 5 bases and 6 bases respectively, with 19 bases between them. Specimen: CD4+ T cells from peripheral blood mononuclear cells, collected in the second trimester of pregnancy. This clonotype was obtained from a female donor with multiple sclerosis, enrolled in a pregnancy study. The chain employs TRBV7-8 and TRBJ2-5; tentative D call: TRBD2 (6 bases). The chain's CDR3 is CASSPERAGRKTQYF. In nucleotides, the CDR3 is TGTGCCAGCAGCCCGGAAAGGGCCGGGAGAAAGACCCAGTACTTC.